Listed below are T cell receptor beta chains from one sample, sequenced in a study of blood T cells in healthy people across ages. TCRdb itself ran the 5' RACE reads through MiXCR, one entry per CDR3 protein. The sample lists roughly 1,800,000 distinct CDR3 sequences; roughly 52% were seen once. Sequencing was carried out using blood. Source of these receptors: a middle-aged woman in good health. The CDR3 runs from the conserved cysteine through the conserved F or W. The D gene is left open where the match is weak. The size field is filled for only some rows; it gives once, few, many or a size class.

TGTGCCAGCAGTTTCTTAGCGACTGAGCAGTTCTTC	CASSFLATEQFF	NA	TRBV28	NA	TRBJ2-1
TGTGCCAGCAGCTTAGGCCCCGGCGGACTAGCGGGGGGGCCCTTGGAAGAGACCCAGTACTTC	CASSLGPGGLAGGPLEETQYF	few	TRBV11-2	TRBD2	TRBJ2-5
TGCAGTGCTAACCCCGGGACAGGCGGGGCAGATACGCAGTATTTT	CSANPGTGGADTQYF	NA	TRBV20-1	TRBD1	TRBJ2-3
TGTGCCAGCAGCGGGCCCCGGGACAGGGCGACAGATACGCAGTATTTT	CASSGPRDRATDTQYF	NA	TRBV6-6	TRBD1	TRBJ2-3
TGCAGTGCTGACCTCCTGCGGCAGGCCGATTACTATGGCTACACCTTC	CSADLLRQADYYGYTF	NA	TRBV20-1	NA	TRBJ1-2
TGTGCCAGCAGTAACAGGGTAGGAGGAGAGACCCAGTACTTC	CASSNRVGGETQYF	NA	TRBV2	NA	TRBJ2-5
TGTGCCAGCAGTTACCCAGACAGGGTTGAGGAGACCCAGTACTTC	CASSYPDRVEETQYF	NA	TRBV6-6	TRBD1	TRBJ2-5
TGCGCCAGCAGCCAAGAGGGTCCAAGACTAGCGGGGGGCCTCACAGATACGCAGTATTTT	CASSQEGPRLAGGLTDTQYF	few	TRBV4-3	TRBD2	TRBJ2-3
TGTGCCAGCGTCGGCGGCTATGGCTACACCTTC	CASVGGYGYTF	many	TRBV6-6	NA	TRBJ1-2
TGTGCCAGCAGCTTACTAGCGGGGTACTCCTACGAGCAGTACTTC	CASSLLAGYSYEQYF	NA	TRBV7-8	TRBD2	TRBJ2-7
TGCAGTGCTAGTGAGGACTGGAACACTGAAGCTTTCTTT	CSASEDWNTEAFF	few	TRBV20-1	NA	TRBJ1-1
TGTGCCAGCAGTCCATCCTCCGCCGCGACCCAGTACTTC	CASSPSSAATQYF	NA	TRBV12-3/TRBV12-4	NA	TRBJ2-5
TGTGCCAGCAGTACACACGTGGAGTCGGGGGAGACCCAGTACTTC	CASSTHVESGETQYF	NA	TRBV7-2	NA	TRBJ2-5
TGTGCCAGCAGCTCGACCTCTAGCGGGGGCCAAGAGACCCAGTACTTC	CASSSTSSGGQETQYF	few	TRBV7-9	TRBD2	TRBJ2-5
TGTGCCAGCAGCCCAAGGGTAGTGGCCTACGAGCAGTACTTC	CASSPRVVAYEQYF	NA	TRBV7-2	NA	TRBJ2-7
TGCAGTGGCCGGACTAGCGGCCGCACAGATACGCAGTATTTT	CSGRTSGRTDTQYF	few	TRBV20-1	TRBD2	TRBJ2-3
TGTGCCAGCAGTTACTCTTCGGACACCTACGAGCAGTACTTC	CASSYSSDTYEQYF	NA	TRBV6-5	NA	TRBJ2-7
TGTGCCAGCAGGCTAGGGCGGGGGGGCGGTACAGATACGCAGTATTTT	CASRLGRGGGTDTQYF	NA	TRBV7-2	TRBD2	TRBJ2-3
TGTGCCAGCAGCTTGGAGGGGCGACGGACTGAAGCTTTCTTT	CASSLEGRRTEAFF	NA	TRBV5-4	NA	TRBJ1-1
TGTGCTTCGCGGGGGGCTCCTTACGAGCAGTACTTC	CASRGAPYEQYF	NA	TRBV7-9	TRBD2	TRBJ2-7
TGCAGCATTGACAGGGGGCGCGTCGAGACCCAGTACTTC	CSIDRGRVETQYF	few	TRBV29-1	TRBD1	TRBJ2-5
TGCAGCGCTGAAGATAATCGGGGTGGGCAGTACTTC	CSAEDNRGGQYF	NA	TRBV29-1	NA	TRBJ2-4
TGTGCCAGCAATCCGGCCGGCTGGGATGAGCAGTACTTC	CASNPAGWDEQYF	few	TRBV28	NA	TRBJ2-7
TGTGCCAGCAGCTTAGAACAGGGCCGACACGAGCAGTACTTC	CASSLEQGRHEQYF	few	TRBV7-9	NA	TRBJ2-7
TGTGCCAGCAGCCCTTTTGGGGCAGGGCTCCAAGAGACCCAGTACTTC	CASSPFGAGLQETQYF	NA	TRBV11-2	NA	TRBJ2-5
TGCGCCAGCAGCAGAGACACAGCCAAAAACATTCAGTACTTC	CASSRDTAKNIQYF	NA	TRBV5-1	NA	TRBJ2-4
TGTGCCGGCAACGGGGGGTTGAGCTCCTACGAGCAGTACTTC	CAGNGGLSSYEQYF	few	TRBV2	TRBD2	TRBJ2-7
TGTGCCAGCAGTTTTGGGTCCACTAGCTCCTACGAGCAGTACTTC	CASSFGSTSSYEQYF	few	TRBV28	NA	TRBJ2-7
TGCGCCAGCAGCCAAGATTTCAGGTCAGAGACCCAGTACTTC	CASSQDFRSETQYF	few	TRBV4-1	NA	TRBJ2-5
TGCAGTGCTAGTACTCAGTTCGAAACTAACTATGGCTACACCTTC	CSASTQFETNYGYTF	NA	TRBV20-1	NA	TRBJ1-2
TGTGCCAGCAGCCAAGAGTGGGGGCCGGGTAATTCACCCCTCCACTTT	CASSQEWGPGNSPLHF	NA	TRBV4-2	NA	TRBJ1-6
TGCAGTGCTAAAACAGGGTTCCGTGAAAAACTGTTTTTT	CSAKTGFREKLFF	few	TRBV20-1	NA	TRBJ1-4
TGTGCCAGCAGCCCACCTAATGGAGGGGGCACAGATACGCAGTATTTT	CASSPPNGGGTDTQYF	NA	TRBV3-1	NA	TRBJ2-3
TGCAGCGGGGGGGGGGCATACAATGAGCAGTTCTTC	CSGGGAYNEQFF	NA	TRBV29-1	NA	TRBJ2-1
TGTGCCAGCAGCTTCTCCAGGGACTACGAGCAGTACTTC	CASSFSRDYEQYF	few	TRBV7-2	NA	TRBJ2-7
TGCGCCAGCAGCCAAGGTGGGACAGAATATGAAAAACTGTTTTTT	CASSQGGTEYEKLFF	few	TRBV4-1	TRBD1	TRBJ1-4
TGTGCCAGCAGCTTAGAGGCCGCCCCCAATCAGCCCCAGCATTTT	CASSLEAAPNQPQHF	NA	TRBV11-2	NA	TRBJ1-5
TGTGCCAGCAGTTACCCAGGGGCCTTAAGGCCCCAGCATTTT	CASSYPGALRPQHF	NA	TRBV6-2/TRBV6-3	NA	TRBJ1-5
TGTGCCAGCAGTTTGCACGCCAGCGGGGGGGCCCTTATCCAAGAGACCCAGTACTTC	CASSLHASGGALIQETQYF	NA	TRBV7-9	TRBD2	TRBJ2-5
TGCGCCAGCAGCCAAGCGGAGACAGCTTTAAACACCGGGGAGCTGTTTTTT	CASSQAETALNTGELFF	once	TRBV4-1	NA	TRBJ2-2